The rows below give T cell receptor beta chains drawn from one sample of a study of cytomegalovirus exposure and HLA in healthy donors. Profiled with immunoSEQ multiplex PCR; TCRdb holds only in-frame clones, not every one. Of 90,000 to 150,000 clones in the sample, less than 85% were seen once. The material sequenced was PBMCs. The source is a woman aged 40 to 49 in good health and CMV-seronegative. CDR3s include the opening cysteine and the closing phenylalanine or tryptophan. The order of the fields is clone size, J gene, D gene, V gene, CDR3 protein, CDR3 DNA. A D gene is named only where the DNA matches it firmly. The size entry is marked missing in some rows and otherwise reads once, few, many or a size class.

once | TRBJ2-3 | TRBD2 | TRBV5-1 | CASSPGTSVRTDTQYF | TGCGCCAGCAGCCCTGGGACTAGCGTACGCACAGATACGCAGTATTTT
few | TRBJ2-3 | TRBD2 | TRBV11-2 | CASSLSSGISGGRTDTQYF | TGTGCCAGCAGCTTATCGAGCGGGATTAGCGGGGGGCGCACAGATACGCAGTATTTT
NA | TRBJ1-1 | NA | TRBV6-5 | CASRRNRDLSTEAFF | TGTGCCAGCAGGCGAAACAGGGATTTATCCACTGAAGCTTTCTTT
few | TRBJ1-4 | NA | TRBV4-1 | CASRGPGDEKLFF | TGCGCCAGCCGAGGACCGGGGGACGAAAAACTGTTTTTT
NA | TRBJ1-1 | NA | TRBV10-3 | CATSRGTEAFF | TGTGCCACCAGTAGGGGGACTGAAGCTTTCTTT
NA | TRBJ2-3 | TRBD1 | TRBV19 | CASGTGEDTQYF | TGTGCCAGTGGGACAGGGGAAGATACGCAGTATTTT
once | TRBJ2-1 | TRBD2 | TRBV6-5 | CASSYRRLAGDNEQFF | TGTGCCAGCAGTTACCGCCGCCTAGCGGGCGACAATGAGCAGTTCTTC
NA | TRBJ2-1 | TRBD2 | TRBV4-3 | CASSPRTSDEQFF | TGCGCCAGCAGCCCCCGGACTAGCGATGAGCAGTTCTTC
NA | TRBJ2-5 | NA | TRBV19 | CASSQGLGETQYF | TGTGCCAGTAGTCAGGGGCTCGGGGAGACCCAGTACTTC
NA | TRBJ2-3 | TRBD2 | TRBV5-7 | CASSFEGSGSLHTQYF | TGTGCCAGCAGCTTTGAGGGGAGCGGGAGTCTGCATACGCAGTATTTT
NA | TRBJ1-5 | NA | TRBV7-9 | CASSLARGSNQPQHF | TGTGCCAGCAGCTTAGCGCGGGGTTCCAATCAGCCCCAGCATTTT
NA | TRBJ2-4 | NA | TRBV4-2 | CASSQDLQGPLRGQYF | TGTGCCAGCAGCCAAGATTTACAGGGCCCTTTACGAGGTCAGTACTTC
NA | TRBJ2-4 | NA | TRBV5-1 | CASSLGDIDKNIQYF | TGCGCCAGCAGCTTGGGGGACATAGACAAAAACATTCAGTACTTC
few | TRBJ2-1 | NA | TRBV10-1 | CASSDRYYYAVQEQFF | TGCGCCAGCAGTGATAGGTATTACTACGCGGTCCAGGAGCAGTTCTTC
NA | TRBJ1-2 | NA | TRBV11-1 | CASSLQGFGYTF | TGTGCCAGCAGCTTACAGGGGTTTGGCTACACCTTC
few | TRBJ2-7 | TRBD2 | TRBV6-5 | CASTSGGPPYEQYF | TGTGCCAGTACCTCGGGGGGGCCCCCCTACGAGCAGTACTTC
NA | TRBJ1-2 | NA | TRBV4-1 | CASSPRGGVGDGYTF | TGCGCCAGCAGCCCCAGGGGTGGGGTAGGGGATGGCTACACCTTC
few | TRBJ1-1 | TRBD1 | TRBV29-1 | CSVDVGQGRPEAFF | TGCAGCGTTGATGTAGGACAGGGGAGGCCTGAAGCTTTCTTT
NA | TRBJ2-5 | TRBD2 | TRBV7-8 | CASSLRRGGQETQYF | TGTGCCAGCAGCTTACGGCGGGGGGGCCAAGAGACCCAGTACTTC
NA | TRBJ2-1 | TRBD2 | TRBV4-2 | CASSASGGAENEQFF | TGTGCCAGCAGCGCTTCCGGGGGGGCGGAGAATGAGCAGTTCTTC
few | TRBJ2-7 | TRBD1 | TRBV10-1 | CASPLTKTGQVRVEQYF | TGCGCCAGTCCGCTAACCAAGACGGGACAGGTACGTGTGGAGCAGTACTTC
few | TRBJ1-2 | NA | TRBV2 | CASSQQESYYGYTF | TGTGCCAGCAGCCAACAGGAATCTTACTATGGCTACACCTTC
once | TRBJ2-1 | NA | TRBV6-5 | CASSYSDGSYNEQFF | TGTGCCAGCAGTTACAGTGACGGGTCCTACAATGAGCAGTTCTTC
NA | TRBJ2-5 | TRBD2 | TRBV28 | CASSQGPGLAEYQETQYF | TGTGCCAGCAGCCAAGGCCCGGGACTAGCGGAGTACCAAGAGACCCAGTACTTC
NA | TRBJ1-1 | NA | TRBV4-2 | CASSTTDIATEAFF | TGTGCCAGCAGCACGACGGACATTGCCACTGAAGCTTTCTTT
NA | TRBJ2-7 | TRBD2 | TRBV7-2 | CASSLVTSGTSYEQYF | TGTGCCAGCAGCTTAGTTACTAGCGGGACTTCCTACGAGCAGTACTTC
NA | TRBJ2-7 | NA | TRBV7-2 | CASSLQGYEQYF | TGTGCCAGCAGCTTACAGGGCTACGAGCAGTACTTC
medium-sized | TRBJ2-7 | NA | TRBV6-6 | CASSYTGVTDEQYF | TGTGCCAGCAGTTACACGGGAGTAACTGACGAGCAGTACTTC
once | TRBJ1-1 | NA | TRBV7-6 | CASSKRPGDGRVIRGMNTEAFF | TGTGCCAGCAGCAAAAGACCGGGGGATGGGAGAGTCATAAGAGGGATGAACACTGAAGCTTTCTTT
once | TRBJ2-5 | NA | TRBV4-3 | CASSQDLAKLLPQETQYF | TGCGCCAGCAGCCAAGATCTAGCCAAACTACTACCCCAAGAGACCCAGTACTTC
few | TRBJ1-2 | NA | TRBV27 | CASSRENNYGYTF | TGTGCCAGCAGTAGAGAGAATAACTATGGCTACACCTTC
NA | TRBJ2-2 | TRBD2 | TRBV6-4 | CASSDSYSGSTGELFF | TGTGCCAGCAGTGACTCCTATAGCGGGAGCACCGGGGAGCTGTTTTTT
NA | TRBJ1-4 | NA | TRBV7-2 | CASSLYMGQSEKLFF | TGTGCCAGCAGCTTGTATATGGGACAAAGTGAAAAACTGTTTTTT
NA | TRBJ2-1 | TRBD2 | TRBV7-9 | CASNTAGTSGPEQFF | TGTGCCAGCAACACCGCTGGGACTAGCGGGCCTGAGCAGTTCTTC
once | TRBJ1-2 | TRBD1 | TRBV27 | CASSLWQGASDGYTF | TGTGCCAGCAGTTTATGGCAGGGGGCGTCTGATGGCTACACCTTC
NA | TRBJ2-7 | TRBD1 | TRBV7-2 | CASSFDRGREQYF | TGTGCCAGCAGCTTCGACAGGGGGCGGGAGCAGTACTTC
few | TRBJ2-5 | NA | TRBV5-1 | CASSLASFQETQYF | TGCGCCAGCAGCTTGGCCTCTTTCCAAGAGACCCAGTACTTC
NA | TRBJ2-5 | TRBD2 | TRBV9 | CASSKTRTSGGETQYF | TGTGCCAGCAGCAAGACAAGGACTAGCGGGGGCGAGACCCAGTACTTC
NA | TRBJ2-2 | TRBD1 | TRBV7-3 | CASSRQQGATGELFF | TGTGCCAGCAGCCGTCAACAGGGGGCCACCGGGGAGCTGTTTTTT
NA | TRBJ1-4 | NA | TRBV11-2 | CASSLVLGKLFF | TGTGCCAGCAGCTTAGTACTAGGCAAACTGTTTTTT
NA | TRBJ2-7 | TRBD1 | TRBV4-2 | CASSQAEGTGPYEQYF | TGTGCCAGCAGCCAAGCCGAGGGGACAGGGCCCTACGAGCAGTACTTC